This T cell receptor (beta chain) was observed in a study of control samples from healthy donors and cancer patients. Generated by immunoSEQ multiplex PCR, the TCRdb table keeps only in-frame clones and is missing some. The table has 90,000 to 150,000 clones, about 87% seen once; the top ten hold about 3.2%. This clone was observed a handful of times. Germline assignment: CDR1 PRHDT and CDR2 FYEKMQ (reference sequence). Trimming took 5 bases from V and 7 from J; bases not matched to a gene: 8. The CDR3 runs 14 residues. The TCR comes from a man in his forties or fifties in good health. The sequenced sample consisted of blood. The V call is TRBV13, the J call TRBJ1-1, with TRBD1 matching over 9 bases. This CDR3 is CASSAEGQGNEAFF. The CDR3 bases are TGTGCCAGCAGCGCAGAAGGACAGGGGAATGAAGCTTTCTTT.